The clone carrying this T cell receptor beta chain was detected many times. Its antigen is as yet unknown. Unique molecular identifiers were incorporated into the prepared TCRbeta library. TCRdb fed the PCR reads into MiXCR, producing one record per CDR3 protein. This table holds over 200,000 distinct CDR3 sequences, roughly 8.3% found once. The data were obtained in a study of T-cell reconstitution after alpha-beta-depleted transplantation in children. General study points: Most T-cell counts and diversity one year after the transplant came from T cells that were newly produced.

The CDR3 sequence is 14 residues long. The germline V gene encodes CDR1 SEHNR and CDR2 FQNEAQ (reference sequence). V was clipped by 2 bases and J by 0 bases, with 7 bases between them. The source is a male patient aged 2-15 years who had a stem cell transplant for acute myeloid leukemia, so the T cells may come from the graft donor. This material consisted of PBMCs, mostly from graft donor cells, taken 360 days after TCRalphabeta/CD19-depleted stem cell transplant. The gene calls are TRBV7-9 and TRBJ2-5; D is unresolved. The CDR3: CASSLREYQETQYF. CDR3 in DNA: TGTGCCAGCAGCTTACGCGAGTACCAAGAGACCCAGTACTTC.